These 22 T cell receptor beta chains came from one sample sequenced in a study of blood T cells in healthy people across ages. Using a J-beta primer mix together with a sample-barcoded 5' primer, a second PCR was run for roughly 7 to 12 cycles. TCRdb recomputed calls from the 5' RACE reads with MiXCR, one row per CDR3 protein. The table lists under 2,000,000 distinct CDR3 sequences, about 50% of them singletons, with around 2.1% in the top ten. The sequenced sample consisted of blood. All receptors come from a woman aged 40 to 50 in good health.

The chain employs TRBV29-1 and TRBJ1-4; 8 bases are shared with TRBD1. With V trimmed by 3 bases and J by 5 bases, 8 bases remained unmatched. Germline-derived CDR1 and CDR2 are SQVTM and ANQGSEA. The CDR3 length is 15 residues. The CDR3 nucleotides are TGCAGCGTTGAGGGCAGGGGGCGACACAATGAAAAACTGTTTTTT. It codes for CSVEGRGRHNEKLFF. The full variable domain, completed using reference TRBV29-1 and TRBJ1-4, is SAVISQKPSRDICQRGTSLTIQCQVDSQVTMMFWYRQQPGQSLTLIATANQGSEATYESGFVIDKFPISRPNLTFSTLTVSNMSPEDSSIYLCSVEGRGRHNEKLFFGSGTQLSVL.

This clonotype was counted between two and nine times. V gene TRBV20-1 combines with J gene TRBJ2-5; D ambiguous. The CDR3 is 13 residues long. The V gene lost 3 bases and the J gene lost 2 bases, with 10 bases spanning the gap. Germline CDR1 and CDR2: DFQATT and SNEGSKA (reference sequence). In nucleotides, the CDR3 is TGCAGTGCTAGCGGACGTAGGCAAGAGACCCAGTACTTC. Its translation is CSASGRRQETQYF.

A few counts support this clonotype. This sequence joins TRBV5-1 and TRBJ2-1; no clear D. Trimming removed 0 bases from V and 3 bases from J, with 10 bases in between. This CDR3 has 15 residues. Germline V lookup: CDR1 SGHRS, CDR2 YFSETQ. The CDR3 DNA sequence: TGCGCCAGCAGCTTGGGGTGGGGTGGCTACAATGAGCAGTTCTTC. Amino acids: CASSLGWGGYNEQFF.

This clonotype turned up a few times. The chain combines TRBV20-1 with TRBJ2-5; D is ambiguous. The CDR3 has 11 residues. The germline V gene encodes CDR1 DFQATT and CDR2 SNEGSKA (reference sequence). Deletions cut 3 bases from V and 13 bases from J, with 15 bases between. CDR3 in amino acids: CSARNREEMYF. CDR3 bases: TGCAGTGCTAGGAACCGAGAGGAGATGTACTTC.

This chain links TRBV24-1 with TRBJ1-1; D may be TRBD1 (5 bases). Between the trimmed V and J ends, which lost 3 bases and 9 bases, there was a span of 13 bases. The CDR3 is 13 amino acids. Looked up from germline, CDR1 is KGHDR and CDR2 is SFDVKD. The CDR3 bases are TGTGCCACCAGTGATGGGGCAGCCAAGCAAGCTTTCTTT. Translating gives CATSDGAAKQAFF.

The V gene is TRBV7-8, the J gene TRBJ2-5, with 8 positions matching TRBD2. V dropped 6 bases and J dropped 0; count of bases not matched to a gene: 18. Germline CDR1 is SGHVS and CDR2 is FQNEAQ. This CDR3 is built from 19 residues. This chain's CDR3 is CASRKTLGVTGGHQETQYF. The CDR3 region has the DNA TGTGCCAGCAGAAAAACTCTTGGTGTTACGGGGGGGCACCAAGAGACCCAGTACTTC.

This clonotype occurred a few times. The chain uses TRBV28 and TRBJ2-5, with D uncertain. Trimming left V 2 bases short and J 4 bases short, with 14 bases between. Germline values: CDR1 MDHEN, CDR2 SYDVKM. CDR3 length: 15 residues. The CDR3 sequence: CASSLVGSAGETQYF. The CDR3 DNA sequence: TGTGCCAGCAGTTTAGTCGGATCCGCCGGAGAGACCCAGTACTTC. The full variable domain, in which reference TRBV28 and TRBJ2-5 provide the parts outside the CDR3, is DVKVTQSSRYLVKRTGEKVFLECVQDMDHENMFWYRQDPGLGLRLIYFSYDVKMKEKGDIPEGYSVSREKKERFSLILESASTNQTSMYLCASSLVGSAGETQYFGPGTRLLVL.

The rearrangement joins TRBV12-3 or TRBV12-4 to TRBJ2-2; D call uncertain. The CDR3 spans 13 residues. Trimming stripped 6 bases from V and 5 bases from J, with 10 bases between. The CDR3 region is CASRTRQTGELFF. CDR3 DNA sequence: TGTGCCAGCAGGACGAGGCAAACCGGGGAGCTGTTTTTT.

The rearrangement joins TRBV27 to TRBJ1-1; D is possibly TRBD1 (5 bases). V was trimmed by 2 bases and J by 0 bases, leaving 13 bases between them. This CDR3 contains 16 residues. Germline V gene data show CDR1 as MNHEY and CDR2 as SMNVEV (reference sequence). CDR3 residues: CASSLDLGRMNTEAFF. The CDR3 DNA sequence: TGTGCCAGCAGTTTAGATCTGGGGCGCATGAACACTGAAGCTTTCTTT.

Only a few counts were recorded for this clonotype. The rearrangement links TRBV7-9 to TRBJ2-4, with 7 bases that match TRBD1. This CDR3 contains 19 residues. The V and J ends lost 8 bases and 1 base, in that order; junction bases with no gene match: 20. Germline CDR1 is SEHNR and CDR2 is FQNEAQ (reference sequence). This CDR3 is CASGKDRQRGLRAKNIQYF. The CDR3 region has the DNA TGTGCCAGCGGAAAGGACAGGCAGCGTGGCCTAAGGGCCAAAAACATTCAGTACTTC.

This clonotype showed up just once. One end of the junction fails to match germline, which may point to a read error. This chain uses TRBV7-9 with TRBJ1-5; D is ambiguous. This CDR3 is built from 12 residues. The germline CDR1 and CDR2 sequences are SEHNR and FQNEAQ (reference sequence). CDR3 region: CASSGFNQPPHF. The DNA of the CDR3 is TGTGCCAGCAGCGGGTTCAATCAGCCCCCGCATTTT.

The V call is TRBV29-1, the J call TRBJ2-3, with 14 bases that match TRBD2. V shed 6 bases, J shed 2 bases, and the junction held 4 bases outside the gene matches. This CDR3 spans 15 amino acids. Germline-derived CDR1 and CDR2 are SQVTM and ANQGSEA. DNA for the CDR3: TGCAGCGTCTGGACTAGCGGGGGGTCCACAGATACGCAGTATTTT. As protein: CSVWTSGGSTDTQYF.

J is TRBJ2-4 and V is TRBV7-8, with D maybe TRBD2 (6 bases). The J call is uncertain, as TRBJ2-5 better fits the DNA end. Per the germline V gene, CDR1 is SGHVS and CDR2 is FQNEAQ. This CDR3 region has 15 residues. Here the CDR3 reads CASSSPTRAGETQYF. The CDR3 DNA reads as TGTGCCAGCAGCTCCCCGACTAGAGCCGGGGAGACCCAGTACTTC.

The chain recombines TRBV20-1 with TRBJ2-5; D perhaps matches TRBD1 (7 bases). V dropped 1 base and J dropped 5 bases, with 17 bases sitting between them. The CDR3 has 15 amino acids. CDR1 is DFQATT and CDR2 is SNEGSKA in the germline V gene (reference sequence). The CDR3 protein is CSARAGRGVRETQYF. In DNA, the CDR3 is TGCAGTGCTAGAGCGGGCAGGGGGGTGCGGGAGACCCAGTACTTC.

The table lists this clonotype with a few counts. For the CDR3, the DNA is TGTGCCAGCAGTGAATTCGGGACTAGCGGGGGGGCGGCCTACAATGAGCAGTTCTTC. Amino acid sequence: CASSEFGTSGGAAYNEQFF. The chain couples TRBV6-1 to TRBJ2-1; TRBD2 agrees at 16 bases. V was pared by 2 bases and J by 2 bases, with 6 bases of the junction left unmatched. The CDR3 totals 19 residues. CDR1 is MNHNS and CDR2 is SASEGT in the germline V gene.

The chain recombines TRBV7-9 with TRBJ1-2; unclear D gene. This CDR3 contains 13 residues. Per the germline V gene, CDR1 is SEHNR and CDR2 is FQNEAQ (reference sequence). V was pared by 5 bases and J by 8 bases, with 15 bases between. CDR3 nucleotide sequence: TGTGCCAGCAGCGTTATTGGGCCCGGAGGCTACACCTTC. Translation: CASSVIGPGGYTF.

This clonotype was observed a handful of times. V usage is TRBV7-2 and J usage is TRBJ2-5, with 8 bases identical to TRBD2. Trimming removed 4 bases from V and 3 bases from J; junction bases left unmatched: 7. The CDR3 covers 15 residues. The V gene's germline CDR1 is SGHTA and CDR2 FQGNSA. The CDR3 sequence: CASSSRGAGEETQYF. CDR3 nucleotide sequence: TGTGCCAGCAGCTCGCGGGGGGCGGGGGAAGAGACCCAGTACTTC.

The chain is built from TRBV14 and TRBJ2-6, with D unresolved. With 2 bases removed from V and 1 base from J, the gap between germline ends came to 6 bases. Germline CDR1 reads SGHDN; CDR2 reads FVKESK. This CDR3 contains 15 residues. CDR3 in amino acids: CASSQMGSGANVLTF. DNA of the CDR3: TGTGCCAGCAGCCAAATGGGATCTGGGGCCAACGTCCTGACTTTC.

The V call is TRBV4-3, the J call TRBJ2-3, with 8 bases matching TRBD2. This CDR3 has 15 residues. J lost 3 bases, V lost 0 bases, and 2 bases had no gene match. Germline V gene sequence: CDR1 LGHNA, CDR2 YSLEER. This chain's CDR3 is CASSQEGLVTDTQYF. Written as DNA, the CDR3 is TGCGCCAGCAGCCAAGAGGGACTAGTTACAGATACGCAGTATTTT.

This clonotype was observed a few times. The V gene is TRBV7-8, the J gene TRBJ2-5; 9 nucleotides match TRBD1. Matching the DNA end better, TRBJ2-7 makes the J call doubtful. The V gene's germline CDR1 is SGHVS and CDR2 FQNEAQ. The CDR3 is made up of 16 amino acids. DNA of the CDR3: TGTGCCAGCAGCTTAGTAAGGGGACAGGGTGGTTCCGAGCAGTACTTC. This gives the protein CASSLVRGQGGSEQYF.

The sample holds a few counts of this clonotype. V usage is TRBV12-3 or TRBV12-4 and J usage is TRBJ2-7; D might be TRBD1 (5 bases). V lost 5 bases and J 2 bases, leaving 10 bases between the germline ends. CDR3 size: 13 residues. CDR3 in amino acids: CASSAREAYEQYF. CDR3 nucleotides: TGTGCCAGCAGTGCCAGGGAAGCCTACGAGCAGTACTTC.

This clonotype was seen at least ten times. The CDR3 sequence is CASEGARETGGNQPQHF. CDR3 coding DNA: TGTGCCAGCGAAGGGGCCCGGGAGACAGGGGGCAATCAGCCCCAGCATTTT. The chain links TRBV6-2 or TRBV6-3 to TRBJ1-5; the match to TRBD1 covers 8 bases. The CDR3 contains 17 residues. J gave up 2 bases and V 8 bases, and 14 bases lay outside the gene matches. Germline lookup yields CDR1 MNHEY and CDR2 SVGEGT.